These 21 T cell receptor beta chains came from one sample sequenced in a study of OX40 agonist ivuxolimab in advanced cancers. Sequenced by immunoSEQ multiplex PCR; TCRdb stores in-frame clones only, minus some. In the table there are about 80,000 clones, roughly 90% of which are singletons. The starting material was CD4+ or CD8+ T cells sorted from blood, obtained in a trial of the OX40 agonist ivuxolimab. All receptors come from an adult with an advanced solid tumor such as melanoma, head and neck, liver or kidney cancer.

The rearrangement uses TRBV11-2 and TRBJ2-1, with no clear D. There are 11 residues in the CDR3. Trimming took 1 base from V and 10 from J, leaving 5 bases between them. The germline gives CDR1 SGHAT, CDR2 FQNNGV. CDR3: CASSLVEEQFF. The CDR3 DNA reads TGTGCCAGCAGCTTAGTGGAGGAGCAGTTCTTC.

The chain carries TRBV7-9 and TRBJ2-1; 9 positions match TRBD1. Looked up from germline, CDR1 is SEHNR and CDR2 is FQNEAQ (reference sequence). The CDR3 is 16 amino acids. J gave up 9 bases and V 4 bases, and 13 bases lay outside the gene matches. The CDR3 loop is CASSSGQGPGKAEQFF. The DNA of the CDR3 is TGTGCCAGCAGCTCCGGACAGGGGCCGGGTAAAGCTGAGCAGTTCTTC. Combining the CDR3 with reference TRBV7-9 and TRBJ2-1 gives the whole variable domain DTGVSQNPRHKITKRGQNVTFRCDPISEHNRLYWYRQTLGQGPEFLTYFQNEAQLEKSRLLSDRFSAERPKGSFSTLEIQRTEQGDSAMYLCASSSGQGPGKAEQFFGPGTRLTVL.

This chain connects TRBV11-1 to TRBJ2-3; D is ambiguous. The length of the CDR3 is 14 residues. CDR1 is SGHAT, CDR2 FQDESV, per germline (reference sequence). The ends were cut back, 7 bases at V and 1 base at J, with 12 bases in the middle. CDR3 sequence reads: CASNPGGRTDTQYF. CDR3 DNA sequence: TGTGCCAGCAACCCCGGCGGACGCACAGATACGCAGTATTTT.

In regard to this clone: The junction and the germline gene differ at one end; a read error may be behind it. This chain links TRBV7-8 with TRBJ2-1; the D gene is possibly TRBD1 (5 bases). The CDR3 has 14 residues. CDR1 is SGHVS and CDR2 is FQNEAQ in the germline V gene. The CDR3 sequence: CASSLGPGKNEQFF. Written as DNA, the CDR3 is TGTGCCAGCAGTTTAGGTCCAGGGAAGAATGAGCAGTTCTTC.

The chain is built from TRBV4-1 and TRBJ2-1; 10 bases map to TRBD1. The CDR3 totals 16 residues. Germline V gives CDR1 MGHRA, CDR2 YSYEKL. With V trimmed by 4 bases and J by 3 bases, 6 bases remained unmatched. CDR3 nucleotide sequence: TGCGCCAGCAGCCCGTTAGGGGACAGGGGCTACAATGAGCAGTTCTTC. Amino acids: CASSPLGDRGYNEQFF.

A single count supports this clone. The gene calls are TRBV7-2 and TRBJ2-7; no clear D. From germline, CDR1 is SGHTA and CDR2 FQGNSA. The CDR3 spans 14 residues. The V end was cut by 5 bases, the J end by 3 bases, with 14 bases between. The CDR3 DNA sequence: TGTGCCAGCAGCCCCCAAGGGTGGAACTACGAGCAGTACTTC. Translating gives CASSPQGWNYEQYF.

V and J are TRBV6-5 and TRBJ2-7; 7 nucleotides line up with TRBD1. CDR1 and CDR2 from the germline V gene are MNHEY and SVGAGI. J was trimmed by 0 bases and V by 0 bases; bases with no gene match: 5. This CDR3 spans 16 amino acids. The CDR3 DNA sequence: TGTGCCAGCAGTTACTCTAACTGGGACAGCTCCTACGAGCAGTACTTC. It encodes CASSYSNWDSSYEQYF.

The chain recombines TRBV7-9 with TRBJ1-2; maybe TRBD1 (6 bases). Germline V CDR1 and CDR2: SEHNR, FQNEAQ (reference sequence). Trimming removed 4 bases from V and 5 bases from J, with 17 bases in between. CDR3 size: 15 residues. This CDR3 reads CASSSSRGSGYGYTF. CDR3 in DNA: TGTGCCAGCAGCTCAAGCAGGGGATCCGGGTATGGCTACACCTTC.

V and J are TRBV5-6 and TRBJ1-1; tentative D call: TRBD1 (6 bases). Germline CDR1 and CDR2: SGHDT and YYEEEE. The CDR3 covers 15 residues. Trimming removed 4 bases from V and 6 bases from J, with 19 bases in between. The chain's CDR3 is CASSTSSGVNSEAFF. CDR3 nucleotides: TGTGCCAGCAGCACCTCGTCAGGGGTAAACTCTGAAGCTTTCTTT.

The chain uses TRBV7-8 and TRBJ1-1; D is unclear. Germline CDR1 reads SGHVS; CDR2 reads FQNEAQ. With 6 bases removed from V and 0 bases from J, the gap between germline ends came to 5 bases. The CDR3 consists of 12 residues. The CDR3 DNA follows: TGTGCCAGCAGTGCGGTGAACACTGAAGCTTTCTTT. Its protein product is CASSAVNTEAFF.

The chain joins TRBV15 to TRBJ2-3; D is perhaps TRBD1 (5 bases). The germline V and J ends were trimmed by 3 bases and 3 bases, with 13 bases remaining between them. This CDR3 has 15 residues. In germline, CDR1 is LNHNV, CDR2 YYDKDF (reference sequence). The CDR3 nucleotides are TGTGCCACCAGCAGCCAAAGGGGCATAACAGATACGCAGTATTTT. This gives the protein CATSSQRGITDTQYF.

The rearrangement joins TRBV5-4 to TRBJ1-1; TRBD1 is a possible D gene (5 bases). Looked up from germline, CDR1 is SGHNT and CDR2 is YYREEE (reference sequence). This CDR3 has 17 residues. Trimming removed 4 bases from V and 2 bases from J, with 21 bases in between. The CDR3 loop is CASSVGLIGTVNTEAFF. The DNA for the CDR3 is TGTGCCAGCAGCGTGGGGCTTATTGGGACCGTTAACACTGAAGCTTTCTTT.

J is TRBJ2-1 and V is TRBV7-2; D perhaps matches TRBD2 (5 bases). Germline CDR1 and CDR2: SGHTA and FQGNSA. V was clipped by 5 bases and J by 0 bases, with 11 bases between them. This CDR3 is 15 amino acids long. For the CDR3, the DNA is TGTGCCAGCAGCCCGGACTTCACCTCCTACAATGAGCAGTTCTTC. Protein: CASSPDFTSYNEQFF. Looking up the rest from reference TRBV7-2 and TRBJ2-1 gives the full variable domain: GAGVSQSPSNKVTEKGKDVELRCDPISGHTALYWYRQSLGQGLEFLIYFQGNSAPDKSGLPSDRFSAERTGGSVSTLTIQRTQQEDSAVYLCASSPDFTSYNEQFFGPGTRLTVL.

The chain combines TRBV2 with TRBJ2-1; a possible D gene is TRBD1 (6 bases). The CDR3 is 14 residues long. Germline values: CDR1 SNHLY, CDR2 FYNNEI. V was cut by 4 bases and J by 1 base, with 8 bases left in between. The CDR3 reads CASSVGQSYNEQFF. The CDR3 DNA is TGTGCCAGCAGTGTAGGACAGTCCTACAATGAGCAGTTCTTC.

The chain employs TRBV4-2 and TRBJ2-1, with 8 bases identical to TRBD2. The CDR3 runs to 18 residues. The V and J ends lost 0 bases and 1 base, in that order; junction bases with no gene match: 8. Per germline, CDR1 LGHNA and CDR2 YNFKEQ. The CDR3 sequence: CASSQEGILAVSYNEQFF. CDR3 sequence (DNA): TGTGCCAGCAGCCAAGAGGGGATACTAGCGGTTTCCTACAATGAGCAGTTCTTC.

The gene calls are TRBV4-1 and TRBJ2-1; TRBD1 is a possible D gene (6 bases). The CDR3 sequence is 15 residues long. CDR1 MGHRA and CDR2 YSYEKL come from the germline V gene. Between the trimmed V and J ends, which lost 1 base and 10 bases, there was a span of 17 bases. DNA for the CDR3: TGCGCCAGCAGCCAAGTGGGGGCGACCGCTCGGGAGCAGTTCTTC. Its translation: CASSQVGATAREQFF.

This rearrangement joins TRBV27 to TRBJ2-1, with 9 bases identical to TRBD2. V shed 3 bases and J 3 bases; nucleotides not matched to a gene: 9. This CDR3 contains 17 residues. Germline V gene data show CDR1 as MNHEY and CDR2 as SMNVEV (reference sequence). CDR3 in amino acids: CASSFIVGGGDYNEQFF. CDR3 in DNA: TGTGCCAGCAGTTTTATCGTTGGCGGGGGGGACTACAATGAGCAGTTCTTC.

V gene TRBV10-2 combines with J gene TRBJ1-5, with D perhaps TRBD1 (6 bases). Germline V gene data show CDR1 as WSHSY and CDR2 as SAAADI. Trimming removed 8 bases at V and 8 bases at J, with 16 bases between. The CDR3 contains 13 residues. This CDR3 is CASGWGASEPQHF. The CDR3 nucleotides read TGCGCCAGCGGGTGGGGGGCTTCAGAGCCCCAGCATTTT.

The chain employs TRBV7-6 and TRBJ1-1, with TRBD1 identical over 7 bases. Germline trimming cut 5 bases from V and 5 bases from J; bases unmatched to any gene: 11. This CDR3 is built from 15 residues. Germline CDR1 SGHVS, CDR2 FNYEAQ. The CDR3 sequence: CASSRRQGVGTEAFF. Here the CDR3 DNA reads TGTGCCAGCAGCCGGCGACAGGGAGTAGGAACTGAAGCTTTCTTT.

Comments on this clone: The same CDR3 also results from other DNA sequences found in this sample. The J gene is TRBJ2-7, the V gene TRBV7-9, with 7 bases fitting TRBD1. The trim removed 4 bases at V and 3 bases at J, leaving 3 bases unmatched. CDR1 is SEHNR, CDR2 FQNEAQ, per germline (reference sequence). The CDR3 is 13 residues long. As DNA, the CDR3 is TGTGCCAGCAGCTGGGACAGAAACTACGAGCAGTACTTC. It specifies CASSWDRNYEQYF.

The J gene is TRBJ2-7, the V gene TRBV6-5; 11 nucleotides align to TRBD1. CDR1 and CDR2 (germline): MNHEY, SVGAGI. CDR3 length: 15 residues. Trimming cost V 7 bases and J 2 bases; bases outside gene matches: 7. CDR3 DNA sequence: TGTGCCAGCACCCAACCGGGACAGGGGGCCTACGAGCAGTACTTC. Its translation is CASTQPGQGAYEQYF.